This TCR beta chain was observed in a study of blood T cell repertoires in COVID-19. Some clones are missing from TCRdb's copy, which holds only in-frame ones; the method was immunoSEQ multiplex PCR. The table has 200,000 to 250,000 clones, under 90% seen once. Germline V gene sequence: CDR1 MNHEY, CDR2 SVGAGI. The CDR3 has 12 amino acids. Trimming took 7 bases from V and 3 from J, leaving 9 bases between them. The receptor was derived from a woman aged 60-75 years who had recovered from COVID-19. Input material: peripheral blood. V is TRBV6-5 and J is TRBJ1-2; no firm D call. The DNA for the CDR3 is TGTGCCAGCAAGACGGGATACTATGGCTACACCTTC. It yields the protein CASKTGYYGYTF.